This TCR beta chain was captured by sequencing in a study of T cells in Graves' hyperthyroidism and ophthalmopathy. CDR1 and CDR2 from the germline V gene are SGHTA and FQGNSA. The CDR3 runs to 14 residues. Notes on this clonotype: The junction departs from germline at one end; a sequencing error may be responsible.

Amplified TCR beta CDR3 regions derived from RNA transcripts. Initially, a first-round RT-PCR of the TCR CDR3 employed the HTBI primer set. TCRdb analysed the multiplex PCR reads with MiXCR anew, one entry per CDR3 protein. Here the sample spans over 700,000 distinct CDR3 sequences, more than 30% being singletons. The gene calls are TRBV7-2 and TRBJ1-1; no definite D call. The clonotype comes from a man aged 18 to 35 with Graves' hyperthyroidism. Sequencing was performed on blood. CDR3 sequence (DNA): TGCGCCAGCAGCCAAGCTGCAGGGAACACTGAAGCTTTCTTT. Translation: CASSQAAGNTEAFF.